Following are 19 T cell receptor beta chains from one sample sequenced in a study of shared clonotypes between healthy human individuals. TCRdb's copy holds only in-frame clones and misses some; the assay was immunoSEQ multiplex PCR. The table shows 2 million to 2.5 million clones, with 80% to 95% occurring only once. The source material was naive CD4+ T cells from PBMCs. Subset specified: CD45RA+ positively selected. These receptors were obtained from a man in his late teens or twenties in good health. Some clones in this sample may be carry-over from other donors' samples.

The table lists this clone with a count of one. The rearrangement joins TRBV15 to TRBJ1-4; no clear D. The CDR3 length is 14 residues. The germline V gene has CDR1 LNHNV and CDR2 YYDKDF (reference sequence). V dropped 0 bases and J dropped 5 bases, with 7 bases sitting between them. The CDR3 nucleotides are TGTGCCACCAGCAGAGACACCGGGAATGAAAAACTGTTTTTT. Its protein is CATSRDTGNEKLFF.

This clone was seen a single time. In the same sample, other DNA sequences code for this CDR3. This rearrangement joins TRBV6-1 to TRBJ1-1, with a weak D call TRBD1 (6 bases). V was clipped by 6 bases and J by 0 bases, with 8 bases between them. The CDR3 extends over 13 amino acids. Looked up from germline, CDR1 is MNHNS and CDR2 is SASEGT. The CDR3 nucleotides are TGTGCCAGCAGCACAGGGCTGAACACTGAAGCTTTCTTT. It yields the protein CASSTGLNTEAFF.

The chain uses TRBV6-1 and TRBJ2-6, with D possibly called TRBD1 or TRBD2 (5 bases each). CDR3 length equals 15 residues. The V end was cut by 8 bases, the J end by 1 base, with 12 bases between. Germline CDR1 reads MNHNS; CDR2 reads SASEGT. Written as DNA, the CDR3 is TGTGCCAGCCTCCGGGGCATATCTGGGGCCAACGTCCTGACTTTC. It codes for CASLRGISGANVLTF.

The gene calls are TRBV5-1 and TRBJ2-3, with D perhaps matching TRBD1 or TRBD2 (5 bases each). Trimming took 0 bases from V and 4 from J, leaving 15 bases between them. Germline V gene sequence: CDR1 SGHRS, CDR2 YFSETQ. This CDR3 contains 16 residues. DNA of the CDR3: TGCGCCAGCAGCTTGGCCGGGGCAGGGACCCCAGATACGCAGTATTTT. As protein: CASSLAGAGTPDTQYF.

J is TRBJ1-3 and V is TRBV28; D might be TRBD1 (5 bases). This CDR3 is 15 amino acids long. Per the germline V gene, CDR1 is MDHEN and CDR2 is SYDVKM. Trimming pared 4 bases from V and 0 bases from J, leaving 10 bases between. The CDR3 nucleotides are TGTGCCAGCAGTTCCGGGACCAGCTCTGGAAACACCATATATTTT. This encodes CASSSGTSSGNTIYF.

V usage is TRBV5-1 and J usage is TRBJ2-2, with 9 bases matching TRBD2. Trimming removed 4 bases from V and 4 bases from J; junction bases left unmatched: 8. This CDR3 has 16 residues. In germline, CDR1 is SGHRS, CDR2 YFSETQ. CDR3 bases: TGCGCCAGCAGCCTAGTAGCGGGAGCGGTCACCGGGGAGCTGTTTTTT. It translates to CASSLVAGAVTGELFF.

This chain links TRBV4-1 with TRBJ2-5; D unclear. The CDR3 has 15 residues. Germline assignment: CDR1 MGHRA and CDR2 YSYEKL. Trimming took 1 base from V and 5 from J, leaving 14 bases between them. The CDR3 nucleotides read TGCGCCAGCAGCCAAGCCTACGGGCTCAGGGAGACCCAGTACTTC. This sequence encodes CASSQAYGLRETQYF.

This rearrangement joins TRBV6-5 to TRBJ2-5; no reliable D call. Germline-derived CDR1 and CDR2 are MNHEY and SVGAGI. V was pared by 6 bases and J by 1 base, with 9 bases between. The CDR3 loop spans 13 amino acids. The CDR3: CASRTPGQETQYF. CDR3 DNA sequence: TGTGCCAGCAGGACTCCCGGCCAAGAGACCCAGTACTTC.

The chain carries TRBV7-3 and TRBJ2-3; no clear D gene. Looked up from germline, CDR1 is SGHTA and CDR2 is FQGTGA. The CDR3 loop spans 14 amino acids. V was clipped by 0 bases and J by 6 bases, with 10 bases between them. CDR3 DNA sequence: TGTGCCAGCAGCTTAACCCCCGACTGGGATACGCAGTATTTT. Translating it yields CASSLTPDWDTQYF.

Worth noting for this clone: Other DNA variants within this sample encode the same CDR3. The gene calls are TRBV5-1 and TRBJ2-3; unclear D gene. From germline, CDR1 is SGHRS and CDR2 YFSETQ. The V gene lost 4 bases and the J gene lost 0 bases, with 6 bases spanning the gap. This CDR3 has 13 amino acids. Written as DNA, the CDR3 is TGCGCCAGCAGCACGGGCAGCACAGATACGCAGTATTTT. This gives the protein CASSTGSTDTQYF.

The J gene is TRBJ2-5, the V gene TRBV2; TRBD2 matches 13 bases. The V gene's germline CDR1 is SNHLY and CDR2 FYNNEI. This CDR3 has 17 residues. Unmatched junction bases numbered 9, after V lost 6 bases and J lost 2 bases. The CDR3 reads CASSAAILAGGQETQYF. CDR3 nucleotides: TGTGCCAGCAGCGCCGCCATACTAGCGGGAGGGCAAGAGACCCAGTACTTC.

The chain links TRBV2 to TRBJ2-1, with TRBD2 identical over 8 bases. From germline, CDR1 is SNHLY and CDR2 FYNNEI. V lost 6 bases, J lost 4 bases, and 11 bases stayed unmatched. The CDR3 sequence is 16 residues long. CDR3 amino acids: CASRKPGLVIYNEQFF. DNA for the CDR3: TGTGCCAGCAGAAAACCGGGACTAGTAATATACAATGAGCAGTTCTTC. Looking up the rest from reference TRBV2 and TRBJ2-1 gives the full variable domain: EPEVTQTPSHQVTQMGQEVILRCVPISNHLYFYWYRQILGQKVEFLVSFYNNEISEKSEIFDDQFSVERPDGSNFTLKIRSTKLEDSAMYFCASRKPGLVIYNEQFFGPGTRLTVL.

The chain combines TRBV4-2 with TRBJ2-5, with TRBD1 matching 10 bases. Unmatched junction bases numbered 2, after V lost 2 bases and J lost 2 bases. This CDR3 spans 15 amino acids. Germline V lookup: CDR1 LGHNA, CDR2 YNFKEQ. CDR3: CASSQRDRGQETQYF. The DNA of the CDR3 is TGTGCCAGCAGCCAACGGGACAGGGGTCAAGAGACCCAGTACTTC.

Of note for this clone: Other DNA sequences in the sample encode the same CDR3. The V gene is TRBV5-6, the J gene TRBJ1-3; D is uncertain. CDR1 SGHDT and CDR2 YYEEEE come from the germline V gene. V was trimmed by 1 base and J by 4 bases, leaving 6 bases between them. The length of the CDR3 is 13 residues. Here the CDR3 reads CASSLSGGNTIYF. CDR3 nucleotides: TGTGCCAGCAGCTTGTCGGGGGGAAACACCATATATTTT.

This chain joins TRBV15 and TRBJ2-3; TRBD2 matches 9 bases. With V trimmed by 1 base and J by 4 bases, 6 bases remained unmatched. Germline V CDR1 and CDR2: LNHNV, YYDKDF (reference sequence). The CDR3 covers 16 residues. The CDR3 DNA reads TGTGCCACCAGCAGAGGGTCTAGCGGGAATTCAGATACGCAGTATTTT. This encodes CATSRGSSGNSDTQYF.

V and J are TRBV30 and TRBJ1-1; D gene uncertain. Germline loops: CDR1 GTSNPN, CDR2 SVGIG (reference sequence). The CDR3 extends over 14 amino acids. V lost 0 bases and J lost 5, with 13 bases in between. The CDR3 DNA reads TGTGCCTGGAGTGTTTGGTCAGGCCTTACTGAAGCTTTCTTT. It yields the protein CAWSVWSGLTEAFF.

The chain employs TRBV6-6 and TRBJ1-2, with 9 bases lining up with TRBD1. The CDR3 has 13 amino acids. The trim removed 9 bases at V and 4 bases at J, leaving 6 bases unmatched. Germline V gives CDR1 MNHNY, CDR2 SVGAGI (reference sequence). This CDR3 reads CASGDRVGYGYTF. The CDR3 DNA reads as TGTGCCAGTGGGGACAGGGTTGGCTATGGCTACACCTTC.

V is TRBV5-1 and J is TRBJ2-3; 11 bases map to TRBD2. The CDR3 covers 16 residues. The V gene's germline CDR1 is SGHRS and CDR2 YFSETQ. V gave up 6 bases and J gave up 6 bases; unmatched junction bases: 12. CDR3 protein: CASKGINLAGGDTQYF. In nucleotides, the CDR3 is TGCGCCAGCAAGGGGATTAATCTAGCGGGAGGTGATACGCAGTATTTT.

This rearrangement joins TRBV7-9 to TRBJ1-2; D unclear. The germline gives CDR1 SEHNR, CDR2 FQNEAQ (reference sequence). The germline V and J ends were trimmed by 2 bases and 0 bases, with 13 bases remaining between them. This CDR3 comprises 16 residues. The CDR3 nucleotides are TGTGCCAGCAGCTTATTACCGGGTCCTCCTAACTATGGCTACACCTTC. Translation gives CASSLLPGPPNYGYTF. Full variable domain (remainder filled in from reference TRBV7-9 and TRBJ1-2): DTGVSQNPRHKITKRGQNVTFRCDPISEHNRLYWYRQTLGQGPEFLTYFQNEAQLEKSRLLSDRFSAERPKGSFSTLEIQRTEQGDSAMYLCASSLLPGPPNYGYTFGSGTRLTVV.